This passage covers 3 T cell receptor beta chains from one sample sequenced in a study of metastatic and nonmetastatic thyroid tumors. There were no patients who had received any treatment before thyroid surgery. With MiXCR, TCRdb reprocessed the PCR reads. Of roughly 4,900 clones listed, roughly 30% are singletons. The sequenced sample was adjacent normal tissue. Receptors originate from a female donor with papillary thyroid cancer or a benign thyroid nodule (not recorded which). Some clones in this sample may be carry-over from other donors' samples.

This chain uses TRBV2 with TRBJ1-4, with D unclear. The CDR3 consists of 13 residues. The V gene's germline CDR1 is SNHLY and CDR2 FYNNEI. V was shortened by 7 bases and J by 5 bases, with 11 bases between the two germline ends. The chain's CDR3 is CASKATTNEKLFF. CDR3 bases: TGTGCCAGCAAAGCCACGACGAATGAAAAACTGTTTTTT.

Relative to its sample, this clone is medium-sized (0.01 to 0.1%). J is TRBJ2-3 and V is TRBV29-1, with 10 bases aligning to TRBD2. Losses at the gene ends were 8 bases for V and 4 bases for J; bases not matched to a gene: 6. This CDR3 has 13 amino acids. Germline CDR1 and CDR2: SQVTM and ANQGSEA. CDR3 sequence reads: CSNTGTSADTQYF. The DNA of the CDR3 is TGCAGCAACACCGGGACTAGCGCAGATACGCAGTATTTT.

This clone was detected ten times or more. V usage is TRBV28 and J usage is TRBJ1-1, with 7 nucleotides matching TRBD1. The CDR3 spans 18 residues. Germline V gene data show CDR1 as MDHEN and CDR2 as SYDVKM. Trimming took 2 bases from V and 3 from J; bases not matched to a gene: 15. CDR3 sequence reads: CASSLEGRGYLGYTEAFF. CDR3 DNA: TGTGCCAGCAGTTTAGAGGGCAGGGGGTATTTGGGGTACACTGAAGCTTTCTTT.